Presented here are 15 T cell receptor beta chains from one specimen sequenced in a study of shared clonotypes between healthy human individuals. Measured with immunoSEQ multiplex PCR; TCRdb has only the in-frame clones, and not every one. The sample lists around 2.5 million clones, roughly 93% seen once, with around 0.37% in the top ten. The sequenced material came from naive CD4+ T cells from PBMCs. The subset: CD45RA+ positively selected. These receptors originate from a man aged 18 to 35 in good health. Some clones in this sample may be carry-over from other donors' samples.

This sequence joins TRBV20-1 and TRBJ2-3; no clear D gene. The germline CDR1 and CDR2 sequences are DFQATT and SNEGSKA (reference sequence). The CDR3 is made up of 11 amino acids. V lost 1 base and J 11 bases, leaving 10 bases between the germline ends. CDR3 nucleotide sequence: TGCAGTGCTAGAGGTTCGGGTCAGCAGTATTTT. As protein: CSARGSGQQYF.

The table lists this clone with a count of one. CDR3 region: CASSPRSHKPSNQPQHF. The CDR3 coding sequence is TGTGCCAGCAGTCCACGGTCGCACAAACCTAGCAATCAGCCCCAGCATTTT. This chain links TRBV28 with TRBJ1-5; D unclear. The length of the CDR3 is 17 residues. V was cut by 5 bases and J by 0 bases, with 17 bases left in between. Germline CDR1 is MDHEN and CDR2 is SYDVKM.

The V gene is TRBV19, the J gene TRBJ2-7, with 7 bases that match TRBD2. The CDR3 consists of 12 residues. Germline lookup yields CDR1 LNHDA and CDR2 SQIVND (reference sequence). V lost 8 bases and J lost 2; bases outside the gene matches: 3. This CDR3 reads CASGAGPYEQYF. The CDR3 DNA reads TGTGCCAGTGGAGCGGGACCCTACGAGCAGTACTTC.

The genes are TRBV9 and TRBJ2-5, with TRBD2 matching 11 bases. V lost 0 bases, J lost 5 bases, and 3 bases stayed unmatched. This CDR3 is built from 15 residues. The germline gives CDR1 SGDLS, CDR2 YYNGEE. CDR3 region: CASSVGGTSGETQYF. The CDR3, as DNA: TGTGCCAGCAGCGTAGGAGGGACTAGCGGCGAGACCCAGTACTTC.

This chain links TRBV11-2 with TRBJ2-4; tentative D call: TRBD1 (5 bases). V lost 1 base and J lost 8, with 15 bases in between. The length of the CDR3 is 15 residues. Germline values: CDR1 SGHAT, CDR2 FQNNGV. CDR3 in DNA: TGTGCCAGCAGCTTAGTAGGCAAGCTAGGGGACATTCAGTACTTC. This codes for CASSLVGKLGDIQYF. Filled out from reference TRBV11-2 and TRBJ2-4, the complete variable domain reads EAGVAQSPRYKIIEKRQSVAFWCNPISGHATLYWYQQILGQGPKLLIQFQNNGVVDDSQLPKDRFSAERLKGVDSTLKIQPAKLEDSAVYLCASSLVGKLGDIQYFGAGTRLSVL.

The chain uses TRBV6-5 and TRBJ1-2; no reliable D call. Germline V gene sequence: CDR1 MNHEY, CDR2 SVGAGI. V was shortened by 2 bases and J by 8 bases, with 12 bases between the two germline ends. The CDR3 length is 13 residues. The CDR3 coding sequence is TGTGCCAGCAGTTACGAGCATTCTGGGGGCTACACCTTC. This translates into CASSYEHSGGYTF.

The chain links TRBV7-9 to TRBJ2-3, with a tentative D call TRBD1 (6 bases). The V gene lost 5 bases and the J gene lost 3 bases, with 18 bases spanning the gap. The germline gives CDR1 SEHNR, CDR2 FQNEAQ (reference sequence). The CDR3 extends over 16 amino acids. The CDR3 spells CASSPTRQGLTDTQYF. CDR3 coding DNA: TGTGCCAGCAGCCCGACCAGGCAGGGGCTGACAGATACGCAGTATTTT.

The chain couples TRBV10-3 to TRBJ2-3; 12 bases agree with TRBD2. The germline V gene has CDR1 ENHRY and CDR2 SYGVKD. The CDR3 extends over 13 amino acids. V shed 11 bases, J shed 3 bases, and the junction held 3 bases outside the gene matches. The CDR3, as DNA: TGTGCCGCCACTAGCGGGAGGACAGATACGCAGTATTTT. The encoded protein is CAATSGRTDTQYF.

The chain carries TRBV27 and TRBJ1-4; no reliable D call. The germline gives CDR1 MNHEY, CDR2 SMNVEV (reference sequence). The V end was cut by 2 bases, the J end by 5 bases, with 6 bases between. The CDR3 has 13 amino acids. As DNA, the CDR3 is TGTGCCAGCAGTTTAAGGCAGAATGAAAAACTGTTTTTT. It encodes CASSLRQNEKLFF.

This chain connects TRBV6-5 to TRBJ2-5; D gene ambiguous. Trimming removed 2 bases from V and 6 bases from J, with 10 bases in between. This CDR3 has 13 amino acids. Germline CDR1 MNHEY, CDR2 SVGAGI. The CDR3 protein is CASSYGGKQTQYF. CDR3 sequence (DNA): TGTGCCAGCAGTTACGGTGGGAAACAGACCCAGTACTTC.

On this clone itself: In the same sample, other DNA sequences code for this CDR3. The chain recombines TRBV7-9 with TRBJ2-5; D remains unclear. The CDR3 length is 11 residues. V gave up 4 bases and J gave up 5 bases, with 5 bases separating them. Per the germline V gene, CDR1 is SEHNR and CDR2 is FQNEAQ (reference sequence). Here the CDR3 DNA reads TGTGCCAGCAGCTCAAGGGAGACCCAGTACTTC. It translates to CASSSRETQYF.

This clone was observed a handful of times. CDR3 nucleotide sequence: TGTGCCATCAGTAAACAGGGGGGCCAAGAGACCCAGTACTTC. It codes for CAISKQGGQETQYF. This rearrangement joins TRBV10-3 to TRBJ2-5; 8 bases line up with TRBD1. J was trimmed by 1 base and V by 5 bases; bases with no gene match: 3. This CDR3 has 14 amino acids. Germline loops: CDR1 ENHRY, CDR2 SYGVKD.

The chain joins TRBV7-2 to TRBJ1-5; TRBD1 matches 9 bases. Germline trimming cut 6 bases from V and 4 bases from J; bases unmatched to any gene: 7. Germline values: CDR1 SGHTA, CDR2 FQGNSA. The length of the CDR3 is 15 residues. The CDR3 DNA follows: TGTGCCAGCAGGATAACAGGGGGCCCTAATCAGCCCCAGCATTTT. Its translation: CASRITGGPNQPQHF.

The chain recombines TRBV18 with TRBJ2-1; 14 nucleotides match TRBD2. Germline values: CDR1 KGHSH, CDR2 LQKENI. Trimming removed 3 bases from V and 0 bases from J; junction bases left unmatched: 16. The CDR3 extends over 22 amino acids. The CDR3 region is CASSPGTSGSTPRSYSYNEQFF. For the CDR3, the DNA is TGTGCCAGCTCACCTGGGACTAGCGGGAGCACCCCTAGATCTTACTCCTACAATGAGCAGTTCTTC.

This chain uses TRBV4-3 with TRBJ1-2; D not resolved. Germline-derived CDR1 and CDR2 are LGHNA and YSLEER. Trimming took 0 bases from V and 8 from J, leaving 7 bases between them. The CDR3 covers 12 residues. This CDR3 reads CASSQETAGYTF. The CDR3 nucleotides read TGCGCCAGCAGCCAAGAAACGGCCGGCTACACCTTC.